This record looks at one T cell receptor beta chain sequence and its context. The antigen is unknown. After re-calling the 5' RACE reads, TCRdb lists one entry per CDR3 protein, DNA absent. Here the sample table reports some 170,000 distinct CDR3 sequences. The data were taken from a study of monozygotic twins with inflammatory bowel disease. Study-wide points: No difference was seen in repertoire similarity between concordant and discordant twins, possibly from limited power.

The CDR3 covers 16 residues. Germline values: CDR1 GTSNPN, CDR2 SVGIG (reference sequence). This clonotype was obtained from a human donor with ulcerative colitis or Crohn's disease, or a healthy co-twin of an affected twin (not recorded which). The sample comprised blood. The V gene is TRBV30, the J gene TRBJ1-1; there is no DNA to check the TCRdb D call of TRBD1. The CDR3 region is CAWSFPGTALGTEAFF.